The sequence of this T cell receptor (beta chain) was determined in a study of siplizumab effects on memory and regulatory T cells. Clones were sequenced by immunoSEQ multiplex PCR, and TCRdb holds only the in-frame ones, with some missing. The sample gives fewer than 60,000 clones, about 93% of which show up once; about a sixth is in the top ten. The V end was cut by 2 bases, the J end by 7 bases, with 20 bases between. Germline CDR1 reads MNHEY; CDR2 reads SMNVEV (reference sequence). The CDR3 runs 16 residues. Sequenced: CD8+ T cells sorted from blood. This TCR was recovered from a human donor in good health. The chain uses TRBV27 and TRBJ2-5; D may correspond to TRBD1 or TRBD2 (5 bases each). CDR3 in DNA: TGTGCCAGCAGTTTAACCTGGGGACCGCAGGGAACGACCCAGTACTTC. This codes for CASSLTWGPQGTTQYF.